This T cell receptor beta chain was obtained from a study of T-cell memory formation after mild COVID-19. Study-wide findings and caveats: Pre-infection memory already had some responding clones, implying cross-reactive memory joined. Second-wave clones reaching peak frequency on day 37 lacked confirmed SARS-CoV-2 specificity.

The ends were cut back, 4 bases at V and 1 base at J, with 10 bases in the middle. Germline lookup yields CDR1 SQVTM and CDR2 ANQGSEA. The CDR3 sequence is 13 residues long. Concerning this clonotype itself: Its antigen is not known.

MiXCR, run by TCRdb on the 5' RACE reads, gives a single entry per CDR3 protein. The sample shows 200,000 to 300,000 distinct CDR3 sequences, 15% to 17% of them seen only once. The sequence came from an adult woman who had mild COVID-19 (a few samples of this study predate the infection). Cell type and time point are not known. The chain has TRBV29-1 and TRBJ2-5; a weak D match, TRBD1 (5 bases). Material: PBMCs or a T cell subset sorted from them (not recorded which). The CDR3 loop reads CSVARQLQETQYF. CDR3 DNA sequence: TGCAGCGTTGCCCGACAGCTCCAAGAGACCCAGTACTTC.